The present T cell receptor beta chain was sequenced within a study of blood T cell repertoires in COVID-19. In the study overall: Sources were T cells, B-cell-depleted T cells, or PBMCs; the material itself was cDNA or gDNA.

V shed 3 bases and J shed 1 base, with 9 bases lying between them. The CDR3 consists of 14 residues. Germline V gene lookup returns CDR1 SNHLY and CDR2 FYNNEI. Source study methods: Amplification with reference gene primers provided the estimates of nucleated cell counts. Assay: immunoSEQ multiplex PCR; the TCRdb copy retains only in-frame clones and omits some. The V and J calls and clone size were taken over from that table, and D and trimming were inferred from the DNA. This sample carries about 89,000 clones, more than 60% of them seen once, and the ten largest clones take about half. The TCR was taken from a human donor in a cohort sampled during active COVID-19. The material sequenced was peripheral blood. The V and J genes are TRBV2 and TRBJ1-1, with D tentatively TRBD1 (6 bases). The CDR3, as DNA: TGTGCCAGCAGTGAGGGGGCACAGAACACTGAAGCTTTCTTT. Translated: CASSEGAQNTEAFF.